This TCR beta chain stems from a study of OX40 agonist ivuxolimab in advanced cancers. As for the study in general: Patient treatment consisted of intravenous ivuxolimab administration every 2 weeks at 0.01 to 10 mg/kg. Of mixed ages from about 20 to 80 and averaging approximately 60 years, the group was about 80% male. Study findings and constraints: Nonresponders, in some cases, also had low normalized T-cell clonal expansion.

Worth noting for this clone: The antigen is undetermined.

The CDR3 is made up of 16 amino acids. The trim removed 0 bases at V and 9 bases at J, leaving 7 bases unmatched. Germline CDR1 MGHRA, CDR2 YSYEKL. Using immunoSEQ multiplex PCR, the repertoire was profiled, and TCRdb retains in-frame clones only, with some absent. The table lists 77,000 or so clones, roughly 87% of them singletons. The sample was CD4+ or CD8+ T cells sorted from blood, taken in a trial of the OX40 agonist ivuxolimab. The J gene is TRBJ1-6, the V gene TRBV4-1, with 8 bases aligning to TRBD1. The receptor was derived from an adult with an advanced solid tumor such as melanoma, head and neck, liver or kidney cancer. The CDR3 DNA reads TGCGCCAGCAGCCAAGAGGCCAGGGGGCTTAGTTCACCCCTCCACTTT. It is translated as CASSQEARGLSSPLHF.